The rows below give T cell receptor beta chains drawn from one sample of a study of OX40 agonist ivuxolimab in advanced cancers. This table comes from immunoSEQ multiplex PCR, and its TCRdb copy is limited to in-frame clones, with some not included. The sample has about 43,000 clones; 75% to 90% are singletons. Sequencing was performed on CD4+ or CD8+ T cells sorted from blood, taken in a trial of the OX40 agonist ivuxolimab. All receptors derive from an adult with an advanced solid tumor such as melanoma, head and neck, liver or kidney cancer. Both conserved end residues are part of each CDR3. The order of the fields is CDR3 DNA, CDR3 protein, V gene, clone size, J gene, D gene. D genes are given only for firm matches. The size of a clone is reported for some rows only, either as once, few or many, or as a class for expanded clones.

CDR3 DNA: TGCGCCAGCAGCCCCGCCCAGGGGACCGGGGAGCTGTTTTTT
CDR3 protein: CASSPAQGTGELFF
V gene: TRBV5-1
clone size: medium-sized
J gene: TRBJ2-2
D gene: .

CDR3 DNA: TGTGCCAGCAGCTTTGGTGGAGGGGCGCTGTGGGAGCAGTACTTC
CDR3 protein: CASSFGGGALWEQYF
V gene: TRBV7-9
clone size: few
J gene: TRBJ2-7
D gene: .

CDR3 DNA: TGTGCCAGCATCGGGTTGCCCTACGAGCAGTACTTC
CDR3 protein: CASIGLPYEQYF
V gene: TRBV28
clone size: .
J gene: TRBJ2-7
D gene: .

CDR3 DNA: TGTGCCAGCAGTTACGGGCAGCTCTATGGCTACACCTTC
CDR3 protein: CASSYGQLYGYTF
V gene: TRBV6-5
clone size: .
J gene: TRBJ1-2
D gene: .

CDR3 DNA: TGTGCCAGCAGGAAAGCGGCTCAGCAGTTCTTC
CDR3 protein: CASRKAAQQFF
V gene: TRBV2
clone size: few
J gene: TRBJ2-1
D gene: .

CDR3 DNA: TGTGCCAGCAGTTACGACAGAGCCTCCTACAATGAGCAGTTCTTC
CDR3 protein: CASSYDRASYNEQFF
V gene: TRBV6-6
clone size: .
J gene: TRBJ2-1
D gene: .

CDR3 DNA: TGTGCCACCAGCAGCTCGTTGGGGGGCGGGGAGACCCAGTACTTC
CDR3 protein: CATSSSLGGGETQYF
V gene: TRBV15
clone size: .
J gene: TRBJ2-5
D gene: .

CDR3 DNA: TGCGCCAGCAGCCAAGAAACTTTCAACTATGGCTACACCTTC
CDR3 protein: CASSQETFNYGYTF
V gene: TRBV4-3
clone size: .
J gene: TRBJ1-2
D gene: .

CDR3 DNA: TGTGCCAGCAGTGACCCATCGGAGTCCCGGGAACCGGGGGTCTATGAGCAGTTCTTC
CDR3 protein: CASSDPSESREPGVYEQFF
V gene: TRBV2
clone size: once
J gene: TRBJ2-1
D gene: .

CDR3 DNA: TGTGCCAGCAGTACTTGGGGGGAGCAAGAGACCCAGTACTTC
CDR3 protein: CASSTWGEQETQYF
V gene: TRBV27
clone size: .
J gene: TRBJ2-5
D gene: .

CDR3 DNA: TGTGCCAGCAGCTTGAGGGGAGTTGGAGAGACCCAGTACTTC
CDR3 protein: CASSLRGVGETQYF
V gene: TRBV5-6
clone size: .
J gene: TRBJ2-5
D gene: .

CDR3 DNA: TGTGCCAGCAGTTACTTCACACCTGGCACAGATACGCAGTATTTT
CDR3 protein: CASSYFTPGTDTQYF
V gene: TRBV6-5
clone size: .
J gene: TRBJ2-3
D gene: .

CDR3 DNA: TGTGCCAGCAGGGGCGGCGAGGACAGGGGAACTAATGAAAAACTGTTTTTT
CDR3 protein: CASRGGEDRGTNEKLFF
V gene: TRBV25-1
clone size: .
J gene: TRBJ1-4
D gene: TRBD1

CDR3 DNA: TGTGCCAGCAGCTTATGGACAGGGTTGGACACTGAAGCTTTCTTT
CDR3 protein: CASSLWTGLDTEAFF
V gene: TRBV11-2
clone size: .
J gene: TRBJ1-1
D gene: TRBD1

CDR3 DNA: TGCGCCAGCAGCTGGATCCGGGACAGCGGCACTGAAGCTTTCTTT
CDR3 protein: CASSWIRDSGTEAFF
V gene: TRBV5-1
clone size: .
J gene: TRBJ1-1
D gene: TRBD1

CDR3 DNA: TGTGCCACTACAGGGCGCCTATACACTGAAGCTTTCTTT
CDR3 protein: CATTGRLYTEAFF
V gene: TRBV2
clone size: once
J gene: TRBJ1-1
D gene: .

CDR3 DNA: TGTGCCAGCAGCCCTAGCGGGGTCGGGGAGCTGTTTTTT
CDR3 protein: CASSPSGVGELFF
V gene: TRBV9
clone size: .
J gene: TRBJ2-2
D gene: TRBD2

CDR3 DNA: TGTGCCAGCTCCCCGACTAGCGGAACTTTGAGAAGCACAGATACGCAGTATTTT
CDR3 protein: CASSPTSGTLRSTDTQYF
V gene: TRBV18
clone size: once
J gene: TRBJ2-3
D gene: TRBD2

CDR3 DNA: TGTGCCAGCAGCCCGGGGACAGGGAACTACGAGCAGTACTTC
CDR3 protein: CASSPGTGNYEQYF
V gene: TRBV27
clone size: once
J gene: TRBJ2-7
D gene: TRBD1

CDR3 DNA: TGTGCCAGCAGCTCCCCCCTCGGACAGGATCCACTCGGCACAGATACGCAGTATTTT
CDR3 protein: CASSSPLGQDPLGTDTQYF
V gene: TRBV7-9
clone size: once
J gene: TRBJ2-3
D gene: TRBD1

CDR3 DNA: TGTGCCATCAGTGAGTCCCCTAGTGGGACTAGCGGGGGGGCAAGCACAGATACGCAGTATTTT
CDR3 protein: CAISESPSGTSGGASTDTQYF
V gene: TRBV10-3
clone size: .
J gene: TRBJ2-3
D gene: TRBD2

CDR3 DNA: TGTGCCAGCACCGCGACTGTCGGCGGGACTAGCGACTCGGATACGCAGTATTTT
CDR3 protein: CASTATVGGTSDSDTQYF
V gene: TRBV11-2
clone size: few
J gene: TRBJ2-3
D gene: TRBD2

CDR3 DNA: TGCGCCAGCAGCCAACCCCCCGGGGGGGACACCGGGGAGCTGTTTTTT
CDR3 protein: CASSQPPGGDTGELFF
V gene: TRBV4-3
clone size: .
J gene: TRBJ2-2
D gene: TRBD2

CDR3 DNA: TGTGCCAGCAGCCCCACGCCAGCGGGGGATGAGACCCAGTACTTC
CDR3 protein: CASSPTPAGDETQYF
V gene: TRBV14
clone size: once
J gene: TRBJ2-5
D gene: TRBD2

CDR3 DNA: TGTGCCAGCAGCATCGGCGGACAGGGAATCGACGAGCAGTACTTC
CDR3 protein: CASSIGGQGIDEQYF
V gene: TRBV9
clone size: .
J gene: TRBJ2-7
D gene: TRBD1

CDR3 DNA: TGTGCCAGCAGCCCAAGCAGACTAGCGGGATTTTACAATGAGCAGTTCTTC
CDR3 protein: CASSPSRLAGFYNEQFF
V gene: TRBV7-8
clone size: .
J gene: TRBJ2-1
D gene: TRBD2

CDR3 DNA: TGTGCCAGCAGTCCCTGGACAGGGTGGGCTTATGAGCAGTTCTTC
CDR3 protein: CASSPWTGWAYEQFF
V gene: TRBV27
clone size: .
J gene: TRBJ2-1
D gene: TRBD1

CDR3 DNA: TGTGCCAGCAGCTTAGCGCACGGAGCCTACGAGCAGTACTTC
CDR3 protein: CASSLAHGAYEQYF
V gene: TRBV7-2
clone size: few
J gene: TRBJ2-7
D gene: .

CDR3 DNA: TGTGCCAGCAGCGTAGTGGCTGGCGAAGAGACCCAGTACTTC
CDR3 protein: CASSVVAGEETQYF
V gene: TRBV9
clone size: .
J gene: TRBJ2-5
D gene: .

CDR3 DNA: TGCGCCAGCAGCCAAGTCTACCTCTTGGGTGAAGCTTTCTTT
CDR3 protein: CASSQVYLLGEAFF
V gene: TRBV4-1
clone size: .
J gene: TRBJ1-1
D gene: .

CDR3 DNA: TGTGCCAGCAGCGTCGGAGCGGGAGTTCTCAATGAGCAGTTCTTC
CDR3 protein: CASSVGAGVLNEQFF
V gene: TRBV9
clone size: .
J gene: TRBJ2-1
D gene: TRBD2

CDR3 DNA: TGTGCCAGCAGTTTGGGAGAAGGCAATGAGCAGTTCTTC
CDR3 protein: CASSLGEGNEQFF
V gene: TRBV27
clone size: .
J gene: TRBJ2-1
D gene: .

CDR3 DNA: TGCGCCAGCAGCCAAGCAGCTGGTAATCAGCCCCAGCATTTT
CDR3 protein: CASSQAAGNQPQHF
V gene: TRBV4-3
clone size: few
J gene: TRBJ1-5
D gene: .

CDR3 DNA: TGCGCCAGCAGCCAAGATTACACACTCTTCTCTGGAAACACCATATATTTT
CDR3 protein: CASSQDYTLFSGNTIYF
V gene: TRBV4-1
clone size: .
J gene: TRBJ1-3
D gene: .

CDR3 DNA: TGTGCCAGCAGTTTTACAGGGGCAAGTGAAAAACTGTTTTTT
CDR3 protein: CASSFTGASEKLFF
V gene: TRBV28
clone size: .
J gene: TRBJ1-4
D gene: TRBD1

CDR3 DNA: TGTGCCAGCAGTCCTACAAGGGAACAGCAGTACTTC
CDR3 protein: CASSPTREQQYF
V gene: TRBV6-5
clone size: .
J gene: TRBJ2-7
D gene: .

CDR3 DNA: TGCGCCAGCAGCCGGGACTTAGAAGAGACCCAGTACTTC
CDR3 protein: CASSRDLEETQYF
V gene: TRBV4-3
clone size: .
J gene: TRBJ2-5
D gene: .

CDR3 DNA: TGTGCCAGCACCCTAGGGTACAATGAGCAGTTCTTC
CDR3 protein: CASTLGYNEQFF
V gene: TRBV28
clone size: .
J gene: TRBJ2-1
D gene: .

CDR3 DNA: TGTGCCAGCAGTGGACAGATCTATGGCTACACCTTC
CDR3 protein: CASSGQIYGYTF
V gene: TRBV28
clone size: .
J gene: TRBJ1-2
D gene: .

CDR3 DNA: TGTGCCAGCAGCTTGAAACCTAACTATGGCTACACCTTC
CDR3 protein: CASSLKPNYGYTF
V gene: TRBV5-4
clone size: medium-sized
J gene: TRBJ1-2
D gene: .

CDR3 DNA: TGTGCCAGCAGCTTACTCCGGGACAGGCCCACAGATACGCAGTATTTT
CDR3 protein: CASSLLRDRPTDTQYF
V gene: TRBV7-6
clone size: .
J gene: TRBJ2-3
D gene: TRBD1

CDR3 DNA: TGTGCCACCAGCAGAGATGGCGTTGCAGATACGCAGTATTTT
CDR3 protein: CATSRDGVADTQYF
V gene: TRBV15
clone size: .
J gene: TRBJ2-3
D gene: .

CDR3 DNA: TGCGCCAGCAGCCAAGGGTCCCAGGGAAGACAAGGCTACACCTTC
CDR3 protein: CASSQGSQGRQGYTF
V gene: TRBV4-1
clone size: once
J gene: TRBJ1-2
D gene: .

CDR3 DNA: TGCGCCAGCAGCCAAGAAACTAGCGCTTTCACAGATACGCAGTATTTT
CDR3 protein: CASSQETSAFTDTQYF
V gene: TRBV4-1
clone size: .
J gene: TRBJ2-3
D gene: TRBD2

CDR3 DNA: TGCGCCAGCAGCCATACAGGGGGAATGGAGACCCAGTACTTC
CDR3 protein: CASSHTGGMETQYF
V gene: TRBV5-1
clone size: few
J gene: TRBJ2-5
D gene: TRBD1

CDR3 DNA: TGTGCCATCAGTGATCAGGACCCTTCGGACTATGGCTACACCTTC
CDR3 protein: CAISDQDPSDYGYTF
V gene: TRBV10-3
clone size: .
J gene: TRBJ1-2
D gene: .

CDR3 DNA: TGCGCCAGCAGCCCAGGGAGCGGGGAGCTGTTTTTT
CDR3 protein: CASSPGSGELFF
V gene: TRBV4-3
clone size: medium-sized
J gene: TRBJ2-2
D gene: .

CDR3 DNA: TGTGCCAGCTCACCAATTGGTTACAACACCGGGGAGCTGTTTTTT
CDR3 protein: CASSPIGYNTGELFF
V gene: TRBV18
clone size: .
J gene: TRBJ2-2
D gene: .

CDR3 DNA: TGTGCCAGTACCTCTGGAGGGGATCAGCCCCAGCATTTT
CDR3 protein: CASTSGGDQPQHF
V gene: TRBV19
clone size: .
J gene: TRBJ1-5
D gene: .

CDR3 DNA: TGCAGCGTGGGGCGGGACAGCAACCCTTATGGCTACACCTTC
CDR3 protein: CSVGRDSNPYGYTF
V gene: TRBV29-1
clone size: .
J gene: TRBJ1-2
D gene: TRBD1

CDR3 DNA: TGTGCCAGCAAACGCTCGGGACAGGGACTCTCCTATAATTCACCCCTCCACTTT
CDR3 protein: CASKRSGQGLSYNSPLHF
V gene: TRBV28
clone size: .
J gene: TRBJ1-6
D gene: TRBD1

CDR3 DNA: TGTGCCAGCAGCTTATCACGTGCTTTCTTT
CDR3 protein: CASSLSRAFF
V gene: TRBV7-9
clone size: .
J gene: TRBJ1-1
D gene: .

CDR3 DNA: TGCGCCAGCAGCCAAGATCGGGGACGCAAGACTGAAGCTTTCTTT
CDR3 protein: CASSQDRGRKTEAFF
V gene: TRBV4-3
clone size: .
J gene: TRBJ1-1
D gene: .

CDR3 DNA: TGTGCCAGCAGTTACGCCGAAATTGCCTACGAGCAGTACTTC
CDR3 protein: CASSYAEIAYEQYF
V gene: TRBV6-5
clone size: .
J gene: TRBJ2-7
D gene: .

CDR3 DNA: TGCGCCAGCAGCTCCCTAACTAGCGGGAGGGCCGCCAATGAGCAGTTCTTC
CDR3 protein: CASSSLTSGRAANEQFF
V gene: TRBV4-1
clone size: .
J gene: TRBJ2-1
D gene: TRBD2

CDR3 DNA: TGTGCCAGCAGCTTATTGCTGTCAACAGGGTCTGGAAACACCATATATTTT
CDR3 protein: CASSLLLSTGSGNTIYF
V gene: TRBV11-2
clone size: .
J gene: TRBJ1-3
D gene: .

CDR3 DNA: TGTGCCAGCAGCTCCGGGACAGGGTACAATGAGCAGTTCTTC
CDR3 protein: CASSSGTGYNEQFF
V gene: TRBV7-9
clone size: .
J gene: TRBJ2-1
D gene: TRBD1

CDR3 DNA: TGTGCCAGCAGTTTAAGTTTATACTATGGCTACACCTTC
CDR3 protein: CASSLSLYYGYTF
V gene: TRBV27
clone size: once
J gene: TRBJ1-2
D gene: .

CDR3 DNA: TGTGCCAGCAGTTACGGCGACGGGACAGCTTATGCAGCTTTCTTT
CDR3 protein: CASSYGDGTAYAAFF
V gene: TRBV6-5
clone size: .
J gene: TRBJ1-1
D gene: TRBD1

CDR3 DNA: TGTGCCAGCAGCCTTTTCGATGGCGGAAAACTGTTTTTT
CDR3 protein: CASSLFDGGKLFF
V gene: TRBV7-9
clone size: .
J gene: TRBJ1-4
D gene: .